These 10 T cell receptor beta chains came from one sample sequenced in a study of T cell responses to AZD1222 COVID-19 vaccine. Repertoires were generated with immunoSEQ multiplex PCR, while TCRdb's copy carries only in-frame clones and drops some. Found here are about 140,000 clones, around 90% of them singletons; the top ten hold 1.5% to 2%. Sequencing was performed on peripheral blood, taken 28 days after the second AZD1222 dose. These receptors originate from an adult who received the AZD1222 COVID-19 vaccine.

This clone was seen only once. J is TRBJ2-3 and V is TRBV3-1 (or the pseudogene TRBV3-2); tentative D call: TRBD2 (7 bases). Germline CDR1 reads LGHDT; CDR2 reads YNNKEL (reference sequence). V was clipped by 5 bases and J by 6 bases, with 15 bases between them. The CDR3 has 14 amino acids. CDR3 region: CASSLGGGEDTQYF. The CDR3 coding sequence is TGTGCCAGCAGCTTAGGGGGAGGGGAGGATACGCAGTATTTT.

J is TRBJ1-1 and V is TRBV7-2; 8 nucleotides agree with TRBD1. The length of the CDR3 is 15 residues. V was clipped by 5 bases and J by 1 base; unmatched bases: 6. The germline CDR1 and CDR2 sequences are SGHTA and FQGNSA. CDR3 sequence: CASSGPGQANTEAFF. In nucleotides, the CDR3 is TGTGCCAGCAGCGGACCGGGACAGGCGAACACTGAAGCTTTCTTT. The variable domain in full, with the rest retrieved from reference TRBV7-2 and TRBJ1-1, is GAGVSQSPSNKVTEKGKDVELRCDPISGHTALYWYRQSLGQGLEFLIYFQGNSAPDKSGLPSDRFSAERTGGSVSTLTIQRTQQEDSAVYLCASSGPGQANTEAFFGQGTRLTVV.

The rearrangement uses TRBV6-2 or TRBV6-3 and TRBJ2-7, with D tentatively TRBD2 (5 bases). The germline V and J ends were trimmed by 0 bases and 8 bases, with 11 bases remaining between them. This CDR3 has 13 residues. Looked up from germline, CDR1 is MNHEY and CDR2 is SVGEGT. The CDR3 is CASSYSATGKQYF. CDR3 bases: TGTGCCAGCAGTTACTCCGCGACGGGAAAGCAGTACTTC.

The chain employs TRBV6-2 or TRBV6-3 and TRBJ2-7; 11 nucleotides line up with TRBD2. With V trimmed by 4 bases and J by 0 bases, 5 bases remained unmatched. CDR1 is MNHEY, CDR2 SVGEGT, per germline. This CDR3 is 16 amino acids long. Here the CDR3 reads CASSSPGLADSYEQYF. CDR3 bases: TGTGCCAGCAGTTCCCCGGGACTAGCGGACTCCTACGAGCAGTACTTC.

The V gene is TRBV6-5, the J gene TRBJ1-5; D call uncertain. The CDR3 runs to 12 residues. V was trimmed by 7 bases and J by 4 bases, leaving 8 bases between them. Germline V gene lookup returns CDR1 MNHEY and CDR2 SVGAGI. DNA for the CDR3: TGTGCCAGCAAGGCGGGAAATCAGCCCCAGCATTTT. Translation: CASKAGNQPQHF.

The rearrangement uses TRBV9 and TRBJ1-1; 12 bases are a match to TRBD1. The CDR3 has 12 residues. The junction had 2 bases not matched to a gene; V was cut back by 2 bases and J by 12 bases. CDR1 is SGDLS and CDR2 is YYNGEE in the germline V gene. CDR3 sequence reads: CASSVGTGGTFF. CDR3 sequence (DNA): TGTGCCAGCAGCGTGGGGACAGGGGGCACTTTCTTT.

This sequence joins TRBV12-5 and TRBJ1-2; 8 nucleotides agree with TRBD1. V trimming: 1 base; J trimming: 3 bases; junction bases outside the gene matches: 16. From germline, CDR1 is LGHNT and CDR2 FRNRAP. The CDR3 spans 19 residues. CDR3 in DNA: TGTGCTAGTGGTTTGGATACCGGGACAGGTACCCTGGGGCACTATGGCTACACCTTC. Its protein is CASGLDTGTGTLGHYGYTF.

The chain couples TRBV15 to TRBJ2-1; weak D call: TRBD1 (6 bases). Looked up from germline, CDR1 is LNHNV and CDR2 is YYDKDF (reference sequence). The CDR3 totals 13 residues. V lost 0 bases and J 10 bases, leaving 10 bases between the germline ends. The CDR3 DNA reads as TGTGCCACCAGCAGAGATCAGGGGACAGAGCAGTTCTTC. This gives the protein CATSRDQGTEQFF.

The chain uses TRBV5-1 and TRBJ2-1; possibly TRBD2 for D (5 bases). CDR1 and CDR2 from the germline V gene are SGHRS and YFSETQ. Trimming took off 2 bases at V and 8 bases at J, with 5 bases between the two ends. This CDR3 spans 11 amino acids. CDR3 bases: TGCGCCAGCAGCTTAGCGGATGAGCAGTTCTTC. Translated: CASSLADEQFF.

This chain links TRBV9 with TRBJ2-2, with TRBD1 identical over 7 bases. CDR3 length equals 18 residues. V dropped 4 bases and J dropped 1; count of bases not matched to a gene: 13. Germline CDR1 and CDR2: SGDLS and YYNGEE. The CDR3 loop is CASSPKLGGHLNTGELFF. As DNA, the CDR3 is TGTGCCAGCAGCCCAAAACTAGGGGGCCACTTGAACACCGGGGAGCTGTTTTTT.